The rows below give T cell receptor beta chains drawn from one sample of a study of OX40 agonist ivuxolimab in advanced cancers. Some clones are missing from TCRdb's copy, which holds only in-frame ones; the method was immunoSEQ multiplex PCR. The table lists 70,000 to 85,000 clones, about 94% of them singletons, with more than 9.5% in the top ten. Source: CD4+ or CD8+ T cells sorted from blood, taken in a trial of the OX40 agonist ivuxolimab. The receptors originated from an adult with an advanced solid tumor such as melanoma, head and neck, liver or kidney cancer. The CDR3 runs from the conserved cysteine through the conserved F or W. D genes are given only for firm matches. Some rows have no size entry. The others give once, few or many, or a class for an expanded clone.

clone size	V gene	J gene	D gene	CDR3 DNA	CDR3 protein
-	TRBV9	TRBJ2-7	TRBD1	TGTGCCAGCAGCGTAGATCTCGGGACAGGGGAGGTCGAGCAGTACTTC	CASSVDLGTGEVEQYF
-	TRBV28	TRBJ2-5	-	TGTGCCAGCGAAAGCCGCGTGGCCCAGTACTTC	CASESRVAQYF
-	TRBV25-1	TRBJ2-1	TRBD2	TGTGCCAGCAGTCCCCTAGCGGGGGCCTTGTACAATGAGCAGTTCTTC	CASSPLAGALYNEQFF
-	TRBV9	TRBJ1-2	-	TGTGCCAGCAGCGTATCCGTGAAATCGGATGGCTACACCTTC	CASSVSVKSDGYTF
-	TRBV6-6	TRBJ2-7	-	TGTGCCAGCAGGGGGACTTCCTACGAGCAGTACTTC	CASRGTSYEQYF
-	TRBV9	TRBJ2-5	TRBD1	TGTGCCAGCAGCGCAACTTTAGGACAGGGAGGCCAAGAGACCCAGTACTTC	CASSATLGQGGQETQYF
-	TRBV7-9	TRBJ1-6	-	TGTGCCAGCAGCTTAACAAAGAATTCACCCCTCCACTTT	CASSLTKNSPLHF
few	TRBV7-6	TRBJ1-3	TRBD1	TGTGCCAGCAGCCCGTTCTCAGGGGGCAGCTCTGGAAACACCATATATTTT	CASSPFSGGSSGNTIYF
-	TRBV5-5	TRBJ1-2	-	TGCGCCAGCAGCCAAGCCAGAGATCATTTCTATGGCTACACCTTC	CASSQARDHFYGYTF
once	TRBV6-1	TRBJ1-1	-	TGTGCCACCACCCGGAACTTTCCGTTCACTGAAGCTTTCTTT	CATTRNFPFTEAFF
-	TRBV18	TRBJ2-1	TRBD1	TGTGCCAGCTCACCATTTGGACAGGGGAGCTCCTACAATGAGCAGTTCTTC	CASSPFGQGSSYNEQFF
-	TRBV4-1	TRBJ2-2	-	TGCGCCAGCAGCCAAGATATCAGGACCTACGAGGACACCGGGGAGCTGTTTTTT	CASSQDIRTYEDTGELFF
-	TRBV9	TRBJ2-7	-	TGTGCCAGCAGCGCAGGGAATGCCTACGAGCAGTACTTC	CASSAGNAYEQYF
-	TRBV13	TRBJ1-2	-	TGTGCCACTCCACCCCAGCACCCCTATGGCTACACCTTC	CATPPQHPYGYTF
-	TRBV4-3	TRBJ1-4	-	TGCGCCAGCAGCCAAGATGGGGTCTTGGGTTTTAATGAAAAACTGTTTTTT	CASSQDGVLGFNEKLFF
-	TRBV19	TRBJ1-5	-	TGTGCCAGTAACCCGCAGGGGTTTGGCAATCAGCCCCAGCATTTT	CASNPQGFGNQPQHF
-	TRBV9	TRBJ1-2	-	TGTGCCAGCAGCGTAGAGGGCTATGGCTACACCTTC	CASSVEGYGYTF
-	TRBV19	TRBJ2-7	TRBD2	TGTGCCAGTAGTATCCGACTAGCGGGAGTCTACGAGCAGTACTTC	CASSIRLAGVYEQYF
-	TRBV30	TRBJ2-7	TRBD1	TGTGCCTACGCGGGACAGGGCTACGAGCAGTACTTC	CAYAGQGYEQYF
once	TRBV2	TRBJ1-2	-	TGTGCCAGCGGGGGAACGGGCCTCCCGTCGAACTATGGCTACACCTTC	CASGGTGLPSNYGYTF
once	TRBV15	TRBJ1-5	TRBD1	TGTGCCACCAGCAGGGAAGACAGGGAATATAGCAATCAGCCCCAGCATTTT	CATSREDREYSNQPQHF
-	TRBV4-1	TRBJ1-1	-	TGCGCCAGCAGCCAAGTAAAGAGGCTCCTAGGCACTGAAGCTTTCTTT	CASSQVKRLLGTEAFF
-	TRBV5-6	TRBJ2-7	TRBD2	TGTGCCAGCAGCTTTGGCCTAGCGGGAGGGACGAGGATCGAGCAGTACTTC	CASSFGLAGGTRIEQYF
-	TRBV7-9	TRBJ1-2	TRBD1	TGTGCCAGCAGCTTAGGACAGGGCGCCAGCTATGGCTACACCTTC	CASSLGQGASYGYTF
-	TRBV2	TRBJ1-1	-	TGTGCCAGCAGTGACCGTAGAATGAACACTGAAGCTTTCTTT	CASSDRRMNTEAFF
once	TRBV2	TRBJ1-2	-	TGTGCCAGCAGTGATGACAGCCCTAACTATGGCTACACCTTC	CASSDDSPNYGYTF
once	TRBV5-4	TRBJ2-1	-	TGTGCCAGCACCCTAGGGGGGTTGGATGAGCAGTTCTTC	CASTLGGLDEQFF
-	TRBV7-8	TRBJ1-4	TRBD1	TGTGCCAGCAGCCCTTACCCCGGACAGGTCGGAGAAAAACTGTTTTTT	CASSPYPGQVGEKLFF
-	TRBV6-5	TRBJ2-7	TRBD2	TGTGCCAGCAGTACTAGCGGGAGATCCTACGAGCAGTACTTC	CASSTSGRSYEQYF
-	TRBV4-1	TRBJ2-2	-	TGCGCCAGCAGCCCGGGGCGACTCCGGACCGGGGAGCTGTTTTTT	CASSPGRLRTGELFF
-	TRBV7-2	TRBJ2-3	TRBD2	TGTGCCAGCAGCCCCGGGACTAGCGGGTGGGCAGATACGCAGTATTTT	CASSPGTSGWADTQYF
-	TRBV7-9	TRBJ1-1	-	TGTGCCAGCAGCTTCGGACACACTGAAGCTTTCTTT	CASSFGHTEAFF
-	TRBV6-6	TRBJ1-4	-	TGTGCCAGCAGTTACGATGATGAAAAACTGTTTTTT	CASSYDDEKLFF
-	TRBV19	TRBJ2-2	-	TGTGCCAGTAGTATACTCCGAGAAACCGGGGAGCTGTTTTTT	CASSILRETGELFF
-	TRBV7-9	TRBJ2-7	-	TGTGCCAGCAGCTTAGCGGCGCTCGAGCAGTACTTC	CASSLAALEQYF
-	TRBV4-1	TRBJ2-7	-	TGCGCCAGCAGCCAATACAGCCTGGGTGAAGAGCAGTACTTC	CASSQYSLGEEQYF
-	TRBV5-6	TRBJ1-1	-	TGTGCCAGCAGCCCTCGGAACACTGAAGCTTTCTTT	CASSPRNTEAFF
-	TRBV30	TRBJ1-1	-	TGTGCCTGGAGTTCGACAGGGAACACTGAAGCTTTCTTT	CAWSSTGNTEAFF
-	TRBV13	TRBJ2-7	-	TGTGCCAGCAGCTTAGGGGCAGGGAACACCTACGAGCAGTACTTC	CASSLGAGNTYEQYF
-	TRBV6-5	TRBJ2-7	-	TGTGCCAGCAGTTACAGCCGACTGCCTCGGTTTTACGAGCAGTACTTC	CASSYSRLPRFYEQYF
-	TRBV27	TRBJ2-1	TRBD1	TGTGCCAGCAGTTTAACAGGGGGGTCCGCCAATGAGCAGTTCTTC	CASSLTGGSANEQFF
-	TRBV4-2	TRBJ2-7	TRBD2	TGTGCCAGCAGCCAAGATCTTACTAGCGGGATGTACGAGCAGTACTTC	CASSQDLTSGMYEQYF
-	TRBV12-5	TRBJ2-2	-	TGTGCTAGTACGGTAACCGGGGAGCTGTTTTTT	CASTVTGELFF
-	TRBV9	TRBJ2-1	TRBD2	TGTGCCAGCAGCAGCCAGACTAGCGCTGTTTCCTACAATGAGCAGTTCTTC	CASSSQTSAVSYNEQFF
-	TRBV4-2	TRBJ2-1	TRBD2	TGTGCCAGCAGCCAAGATTTAGGGCTAGCGGGCCACAATGAGCAGTTCTTC	CASSQDLGLAGHNEQFF
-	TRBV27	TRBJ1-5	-	TGTGCCAGCGGGTCGGGTGATAGCAATCAGCCCCAGCATTTT	CASGSGDSNQPQHF
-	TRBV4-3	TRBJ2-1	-	TGCGCCAGCAGCCAATCTCGGACTCCAGCCCTCGGTGAGCAGTTCTTC	CASSQSRTPALGEQFF
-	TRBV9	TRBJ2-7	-	TGTGCCAGCAGCGTAGAGTCCACTATCTACGAGCAGTACTTC	CASSVESTIYEQYF
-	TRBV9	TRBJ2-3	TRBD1	TGTGCCAGCAGCGAAGGGACAGGGGTTATGCAGTATTTT	CASSEGTGVMQYF
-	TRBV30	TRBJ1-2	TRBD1	TGTGCCTGGAGTATGACAGGGGGCGAAGGCTACACCTTC	CAWSMTGGEGYTF
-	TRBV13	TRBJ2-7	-	TGTGCCAGCAGCTTAAAGGGGGGCGGTTCCCCCTACGAGCAGTACTTC	CASSLKGGGSPYEQYF
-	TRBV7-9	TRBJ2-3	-	TGTGCCAGCACCTGGGTGGAAGCAGATACGCAGTATTTT	CASTWVEADTQYF
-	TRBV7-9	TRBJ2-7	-	TGTGCCAGCAGCCGGGTAGGGGGTAGGAGCTACGAGCAGTACTTC	CASSRVGGRSYEQYF
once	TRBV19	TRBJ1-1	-	TGTGCCAGTAGTATGTGGGAAAACACTGAAGCTTTCTTT	CASSMWENTEAFF
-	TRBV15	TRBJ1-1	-	TGTGCCACCAGCAGAGATCTCTGGGTTGAGACTTTCTTT	CATSRDLWVETFF
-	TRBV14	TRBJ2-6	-	TGTGCCAGCAGCCAACACTCTGGGGCCAACGTCCTGACTTTC	CASSQHSGANVLTF
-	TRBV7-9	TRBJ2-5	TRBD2	TGTGCCAGCGGAGGGGGACTAGCGGGAACGACCCAAGAGTCCCAGTACTTC	CASGGGLAGTTQESQYF
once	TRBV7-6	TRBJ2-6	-	TGTGCCAGCAGCTTAGGTCCTGGGGCCAACGTCCTGACTTTC	CASSLGPGANVLTF
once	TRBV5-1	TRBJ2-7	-	TGCGCCAGCAGCGTGGGGATCGGGGAATCCTACGAGCAGTACTTC	CASSVGIGESYEQYF
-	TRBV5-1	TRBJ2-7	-	TGCGCCAGCAGCCCATGGGACGGAGCCTACGAGCAGTACTTC	CASSPWDGAYEQYF